Detailed here is one T cell receptor (beta chain). Its antigen is unknown. There are 14 residues in the CDR3. Germline V gene lookup returns CDR1 SGHRS and CDR2 YFSETQ. The V end lost 4 bases, the J end lost 4 bases, and 15 bases lay between the germline ends. The sample belongs to a study of identical twins. Study outcomes and limitations: Memory repertoires lacked the insertion deficit that abundant cord blood beta clonotypes showed.

Template switching, a step in the protocol, added a universal primer site, and cDNA carried unique molecular identifiers. MiXCR, run by TCRdb on the 5' RACE reads, gives a single entry per CDR3 protein. Found here are around 680,000 distinct CDR3 sequences, over 8.5% of them singletons; the top ten hold 0.8% to 1%. These sequences were also reported in another study, on yellow fever vaccine responses in identical twins. That report notes: Twins reportedly mounted vaccine T cell responses that seemed partly convergent, partly personalized.

The clonotype originates from a woman younger than 35 in good health. The sample consisted of PBMCs. The chain couples TRBV5-1 to TRBJ2-7; D unclear. CDR3 region: CASSIGLSLYEQYF. In DNA form, the CDR3 reads TGCGCCAGCAGCATCGGATTATCTCTATACGAGCAGTACTTC. Looking up the rest from reference TRBV5-1 and TRBJ2-7 gives the full variable domain: KAGVTQTPRYLIKTRGQQVTLSCSPISGHRSVSWYQQTPGQGLQFLFEYFSETQRNKGNFPGRFSGRQFSNSRSEMNVSTLELGDSALYLCASSIGLSLYEQYFGPGTRLTVT.